This record concerns one T cell receptor (beta chain) sequence. The method was immunoSEQ multiplex PCR; TCRdb's version includes in-frame clones alone and lacks a portion of them. The sample includes about 120,000 clones, around 91% of them seen just once. The data belong to a study of blood T cell repertoires in COVID-19. Whole-study context: COVID-19 samples, acute and convalescent, were from the United States, Italy and Spain. The analysed material was cDNA or gDNA that came from T cells, B-cell-depleted T cells, or PBMCs.

Trimming took off 3 bases at V and 8 bases at J, with 10 bases between the two ends. This CDR3 has 12 residues. Germline V gene sequence: CDR1 KGHSH, CDR2 LQKENI. The chain combines TRBV18 with TRBJ1-2; D ambiguous. The sample taken for sequencing was peripheral blood. This clonotype was sampled from a man in his sixties or seventies with active or convalescent COVID-19. The CDR3 sequence is CASSPQDRGYTF. CDR3 DNA sequence: TGTGCCAGCTCACCCCAGGATCGCGGCTACACCTTC.